This TCR beta chain stems from a study of identical twins. The table lists this clonotype with many counts. TCRdb reprocessed the 5' RACE reads via MiXCR and lists one record per CDR3 protein. The table includes about 890,000 distinct CDR3 sequences, more than 9% detected once. The CDR3 has 13 residues. CDR1 and CDR2 (germline): DFQATT, SNEGSKA (reference sequence). V was trimmed by 1 base and J by 0 bases, leaving 5 bases between them. These same records also appear under a second study, on yellow fever vaccine responses in identical twins.

Sample: PBMCs. The clonotype was recovered from a woman aged 18-29 years in good health. V and J are TRBV20-1 and TRBJ2-3, with D possibly being TRBD1 (5 bases). The CDR3 DNA follows: TGCAGTGCTAGAGCAGGGAGCACAGATACGCAGTATTTT. Amino acids: CSARAGSTDTQYF.